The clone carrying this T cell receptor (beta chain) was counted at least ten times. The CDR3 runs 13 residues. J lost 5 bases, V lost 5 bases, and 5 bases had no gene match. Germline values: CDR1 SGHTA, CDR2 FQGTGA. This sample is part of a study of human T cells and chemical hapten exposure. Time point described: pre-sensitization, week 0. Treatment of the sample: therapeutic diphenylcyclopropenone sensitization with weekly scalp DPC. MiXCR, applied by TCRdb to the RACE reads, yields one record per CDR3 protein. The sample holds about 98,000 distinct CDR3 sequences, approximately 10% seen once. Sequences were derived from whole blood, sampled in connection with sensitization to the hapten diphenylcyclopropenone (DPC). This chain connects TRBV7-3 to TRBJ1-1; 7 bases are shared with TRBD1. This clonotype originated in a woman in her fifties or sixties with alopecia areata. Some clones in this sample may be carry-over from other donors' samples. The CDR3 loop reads CASSLGGRTEAFF. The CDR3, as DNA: TGTGCCAGCAGCCTAGGGGGCAGAACTGAAGCTTTCTTT.